One and the same sample provided the 9 T cell receptor beta chains below, sequenced in a study of neoadjuvant anti-PD-1 for oral cavity cancer. The table came from immunoSEQ multiplex PCR; TCRdb's copy has only in-frame clones and leaves some out. Here the sample spans more than 15,000 clones, approximately 79% being singletons. The input for sequencing was PBMCs, taken before nivolumab (anti-PD-1) treatment. The receptors derive from a person between 35 and 79 years old with oral cavity squamous cell carcinoma.

This clone was recorded a few times. The rearrangement joins TRBV7-8 to TRBJ1-2; D might be TRBD1 (5 bases). In germline, CDR1 is SGHVS, CDR2 FQNEAQ. The CDR3 loop spans 14 amino acids. The germline V and J ends were trimmed by 1 base and 6 bases, with 12 bases remaining between them. The CDR3 DNA sequence: TGTGCCAGCAGCTTAGGTACGGCAGGGCATGGCTACACCTTC. Its protein is CASSLGTAGHGYTF.

This clone was observed once. V is TRBV28 and J is TRBJ2-7; 9 bases are shared with TRBD2. Trimming at V came to 4 bases and at J to 1 base, leaving 11 bases not matched to a gene. In germline, CDR1 is MDHEN, CDR2 SYDVKM. The CDR3 totals 17 residues. The DNA of the CDR3 is TGTGCCAGCAGTTCCCCCCTGCTAGCGGGACCTTCCTACGAGCAGTACTTC. The encoded protein is CASSSPLLAGPSYEQYF.

This chain links TRBV19 with TRBJ1-1; D unresolved. Germline-derived CDR1 and CDR2 are LNHDA and SQIVND (reference sequence). V was shortened by 3 bases and J by 4 bases, with 9 bases between the two germline ends. The CDR3 spans 13 residues. The CDR3 bases are TGTGCCAGTAGTATTACGAGGAGCACTGAAGCTTTCTTT. Encoded protein: CASSITRSTEAFF.

This chain uses TRBV7-8 with TRBJ2-5, with D possibly TRBD2 on 5 matching bases. CDR1 SGHVS and CDR2 FQNEAQ come from the germline V gene. The CDR3 sequence is 17 residues long. V was pared by 5 bases and J by 6 bases, with 25 bases between. The CDR3 loop reads CASSLPRRFSSIQTQYF. The CDR3 nucleotides read TGTGCCAGCAGCCTCCCCCGCAGATTTTCTAGCATACAGACCCAGTACTTC.

This clone occurred a few times. This chain connects TRBV4-1 to TRBJ2-1; D not certain. CDR3 length: 16 residues. The germline gives CDR1 MGHRA, CDR2 YSYEKL. The V and J ends lost 0 bases and 4 bases respectively, with 13 bases between them. CDR3 nucleotides: TGCGCCAGCAGCCAAGATGGTTGGCGAAGATACAATGAGCAGTTCTTC. Translating it yields CASSQDGWRRYNEQFF.

V usage is TRBV15 and J usage is TRBJ1-4; no clear D gene. The CDR3 consists of 14 residues. Germline CDR1 is LNHNV and CDR2 is YYDKDF (reference sequence). V was cut by 0 bases and J by 8 bases, with 10 bases left in between. The CDR3 spells CATSRDGVGEKLFF. The CDR3 region has the DNA TGTGCCACCAGCAGAGATGGGGTGGGAGAAAAACTGTTTTTT.

This clone was counted only a few times. The chain is built from TRBV4-1 and TRBJ2-6; 8 bases line up with TRBD1. J lost 3 bases, V lost 3 bases, and 4 bases had no gene match. Looked up from germline, CDR1 is MGHRA and CDR2 is YSYEKL. This CDR3 has 16 amino acids. In nucleotides, the CDR3 is TGCGCCAGCAGCCACCAGGGGGCGGGTGGGGCCAACGTCCTGACTTTC. This encodes CASSHQGAGGANVLTF.

The V gene is TRBV19, the J gene TRBJ2-3, with 9 bases lining up with TRBD1. The J segment lost 1 base and the V segment lost 6 bases, leaving 14 bases of the junction unmatched. Germline V lookup: CDR1 LNHDA, CDR2 SQIVND (reference sequence). The CDR3 is 18 amino acids. The CDR3 coding sequence is TGTGCCAGTAGCTCCGGGACAGGGCTGGTGGGGGGCACAGATACGCAGTATTTT. This encodes CASSSGTGLVGGTDTQYF.

The rearrangement links TRBV10-3 to TRBJ1-5; maybe TRBD1 (6 bases). Trimming took off 3 bases at V and 2 bases at J, with 11 bases between the two ends. CDR1 is ENHRY and CDR2 is SYGVKD in the germline V gene. The CDR3 is made up of 15 amino acids. The CDR3 DNA reads TGTGCCATCAGTGATGGGGGGCTCGGCAATCAGCCCCAGCATTTT. This translates into CAISDGGLGNQPQHF.